A selection of T cell receptor beta chains follows, all from one sample in a study of blood T cell repertoires in COVID-19. Only in-frame clones appear in the TCRdb table, and some are missing; sequencing was by immunoSEQ multiplex PCR. The data contain around 140,000 clones, just under 80% of them singletons. The sequenced material came from peripheral blood. All receptors come from an older woman with acute or convalescent COVID-19. Both conserved end residues are part of each CDR3. The D gene is left open where the match is weak. The size of a clone is reported for some rows only, either as once, few or many, or as a class for expanded clones.

V: TRBV6-5; J: TRBJ2-1; size: -; D: TRBD2; DNA: TGTGCCAGCAGTTCCGGACTAGCGGAGTTGAGGAATGAGCAGTTCTTC; CDR3: CASSSGLAELRNEQFF
V: TRBV2; J: TRBJ2-1; size: -; D: TRBD2; DNA: TGTGCCAGCAGTGAGGATGGAGGGACTAGATCCAATGAGCAGTTCTTC; CDR3: CASSEDGGTRSNEQFF
V: TRBV5-4; J: TRBJ2-5; size: -; D: TRBD2; DNA: TGTGCCAGCACCTATAGCGGGATGGGGGAAGAGACCCAGTACTTC; CDR3: CASTYSGMGEETQYF
V: TRBV7-9; J: TRBJ2-1; size: -; D: TRBD2; DNA: TGTGCCAGCAGCTCATTAGCGGGAGGAGGCAATGAGCAGTTCTTC; CDR3: CASSSLAGGGNEQFF
V: TRBV4-2; J: TRBJ1-3; size: few; D: -; DNA: TGTGCCAGCAGCCAAGATGGGAGGGTTGGAAACACCATATATTTT; CDR3: CASSQDGRVGNTIYF
V: TRBV4-1; J: TRBJ2-5; size: -; D: TRBD2; DNA: TGCGCCAGCAGCCCCCTTTTTCGAGCGGGAGTACAAGAGACCCAGTACTTC; CDR3: CASSPLFRAGVQETQYF
V: TRBV18; J: TRBJ1-2; size: few; D: -; DNA: TGTGCCAGCTCACCACCGGCAGGGTATGGCTACACCTTC; CDR3: CASSPPAGYGYTF
V: TRBV7-9; J: TRBJ2-7; size: few; D: TRBD2; DNA: TGTGCCAGCAGCCCGTGGGGGGGAGCCGAGCAGTACTTC; CDR3: CASSPWGGAEQYF
V: TRBV6-5; J: TRBJ1-5; size: -; D: TRBD1; DNA: TGTGCCAGCGGGCGAACAGGGGTCAGAGAGCCCCAGCATTTT; CDR3: CASGRTGVREPQHF
V: TRBV24-1; J: TRBJ2-3; size: -; D: -; DNA: TGTGCCACCAGTGTTGCGGCCTCTAGCACAGATACGCAGTATTTT; CDR3: CATSVAASSTDTQYF
V: TRBV4-1; J: TRBJ1-2; size: once; D: -; DNA: TGCGCCAGCAGCCAAGGACCCCTGTCATGGGAGTTGGTGTATGGCTACACCTTC; CDR3: CASSQGPLSWELVYGYTF
V: TRBV6-5; J: TRBJ2-7; size: -; D: -; DNA: TGTGCCAGCAGTTCCCCCGGGCGGGTCTACGAGCAGTACTTC; CDR3: CASSSPGRVYEQYF
V: TRBV27; J: TRBJ1-5; size: -; D: -; DNA: TGTGCCAGCAGTTTAAACGGAGCGGGGCAGCCCCAGCATTTT; CDR3: CASSLNGAGQPQHF
V: TRBV3-1/TRBV3-2; J: TRBJ1-2; size: -; D: -; DNA: TGTGCCAGCAAGGGACTGACGTCTCGAGACGCCCTCCCGAGATTCTATGGCTACACCTTC; CDR3: CASKGLTSRDALPRFYGYTF
V: TRBV27; J: TRBJ2-1; size: few; D: TRBD2; DNA: TGTGCCAGCAATTCTCCAGCGGGAGGGCCTATGAATGAGCAGTTCTTC; CDR3: CASNSPAGGPMNEQFF
V: TRBV24-1; J: TRBJ2-1; size: -; D: -; DNA: TGTGCCACCAGCCCCGGGGGCGGGAGCTCCTACAATGAGCAGTTCTTC; CDR3: CATSPGGGSSYNEQFF
V: TRBV7-2; J: TRBJ1-1; size: -; D: -; DNA: TGTGCCAGCAGCATGTTTCAGAACACTGAAGCTTTCTTT; CDR3: CASSMFQNTEAFF
V: TRBV12-3/TRBV12-4; J: TRBJ2-7; size: -; D: -; DNA: TGTGCCAGCAGTCCAGGAGGCTACGAGCAGTACTTC; CDR3: CASSPGGYEQYF
V: TRBV18; J: TRBJ1-5; size: -; D: -; DNA: TGTGCCAGCTCGGCTCTCGATCTCAATCAGCCCCAGCATTTT; CDR3: CASSALDLNQPQHF
V: TRBV6-5; J: TRBJ2-5; size: once; D: TRBD2; DNA: TGTGCCAGCAGTTACTCGGAAGTCGGGAGGCTAGAGACCCAGTACTTC; CDR3: CASSYSEVGRLETQYF
V: TRBV19; J: TRBJ1-5; size: -; D: TRBD1; DNA: TGTGCCAGTAGTACCAGACAGACAGGGAATCAGCCCCAGCATTTT; CDR3: CASSTRQTGNQPQHF
V: TRBV28; J: TRBJ2-1; size: -; D: TRBD2; DNA: TGTGCCAGCAGAGGGACTACCATCGACAATGAGCAGTTCTTC; CDR3: CASRGTTIDNEQFF
V: TRBV18; J: TRBJ2-7; size: -; D: TRBD2; DNA: TGTGCCAGCTCACCAATTCCCCTAGCGGGCTACGAGCAGTACTTC; CDR3: CASSPIPLAGYEQYF
V: TRBV27; J: TRBJ2-1; size: -; D: TRBD2; DNA: TGTGCCAGCAGTTGGCCGGGACTAGCGGGAGTAAGCCGCAATGAGCAGTTCTTC; CDR3: CASSWPGLAGVSRNEQFF
V: TRBV18; J: TRBJ1-2; size: -; D: -; DNA: TGTGCCAGCTCGCGGGACGCGGAATATGGCTACACCTTC; CDR3: CASSRDAEYGYTF
V: TRBV11-2; J: TRBJ2-7; size: once; D: -; DNA: TGTGCCAGCAGCTTTACAGGGAATGCGGACGAGCAGTACTTC; CDR3: CASSFTGNADEQYF
V: TRBV5-1; J: TRBJ2-7; size: once; D: -; DNA: TGCGCCAGCAGCTTGTCGGGTCAATACTCCTACGAGCAGTACTTC; CDR3: CASSLSGQYSYEQYF
V: TRBV4-2; J: TRBJ1-1; size: once; D: TRBD1; DNA: TGTGCCAGCAGCCAAGGCGGACAGGGGGACACTGAAGCTTTCTTT; CDR3: CASSQGGQGDTEAFF
V: TRBV10-3; J: TRBJ2-7; size: once; D: TRBD2; DNA: TGTGCCATCAGTGAACCGGGACTAGCGTCTTACGAGCAGTACTTC; CDR3: CAISEPGLASYEQYF
V: TRBV18; J: TRBJ2-2; size: many; D: TRBD1; DNA: TGTGCCAGCTCACCGAGGACAGGGTTAATGGGAAACACCGGGGAGCTGTTTTTT; CDR3: CASSPRTGLMGNTGELFF
V: TRBV6-5; J: TRBJ1-2; size: -; D: -; DNA: TGTGCCACCACACAGTTACCTTTAGGCTACACCTTC; CDR3: CATTQLPLGYTF
V: TRBV9; J: TRBJ1-2; size: -; D: TRBD1; DNA: TGTGCCAGCAGCGTGACAGGGTTAGGGGGAGATGGCTACACCTTC; CDR3: CASSVTGLGGDGYTF
V: TRBV7-9; J: TRBJ2-1; size: -; D: -; DNA: TGTGCCAGCAACCGCGGGGGCGTTGGCAATGAGCAGTTCTTC; CDR3: CASNRGGVGNEQFF
V: TRBV29-1; J: TRBJ1-3; size: -; D: -; DNA: TGCAGCGTCGGACAGAGCTCTGGAAACACCATATATTTT; CDR3: CSVGQSSGNTIYF
V: TRBV19; J: TRBJ2-7; size: -; D: TRBD2; DNA: TGTGCCAGTAGTATCGGGAGGGGCGGGAGCTACGAGCAGTACTTC; CDR3: CASSIGRGGSYEQYF
V: TRBV5-1; J: TRBJ1-4; size: -; D: -; DNA: TGCGCCAGCAGCTCCCAGGGTGCCCGTAATGAAAAACTGTTTTTT; CDR3: CASSSQGARNEKLFF
V: TRBV7-2; J: TRBJ1-6; size: few; D: -; DNA: TGTGCCAGCAGCTCCTTGGGGAGGACACCCCTCCACTTT; CDR3: CASSSLGRTPLHF
V: TRBV5-1; J: TRBJ2-1; size: -; D: TRBD2; DNA: TGCGCCAGCAGCTTGCCTACTAGCGGGAGGGCCGAGACATACAATGAGCAGTTCTTC; CDR3: CASSLPTSGRAETYNEQFF